This T cell receptor beta chain was sequenced in a study of blood T cell repertoires in COVID-19 (TCRdb year 2020). In terms of the full investigation: The collaborator samples originated in the United States, Italy and Spain and spanned the acute and convalescent phases of COVID-19. The repertoires were released in a freely available public database meant as a resource for research on the immune response to SARS-CoV-2. Samples were obtained from the ongoing ImmuneRACE study (first 160 participants) and from 1,200 or so subjects provided by 6 global collaborators. Where HLA class I and class II types were available, the types were taken from metadata supplied by the sample provider, not from assay-based typing. Deeply sampled blood TCRbeta repertoires from subjects exposed to, actively infected with, or recovered from COVID-19 were included in the dataset. The material from the prospective study consisted of cDNA or gDNA derived from T cells, B-cell-depleted T cells, or PBMCs. Sample metadata almost always included a de-identified subject ID, COVID-19 status, age in years and sex.

The collaborating institutions used their own protocols to collect whole blood in K2EDTA tubes. For TCRbeta analysis, collaborators shipped samples in one of three forms: frozen whole blood, isolated PBMCs, or DNA extracted from either of those sample types. Remarks on this clone: Its antigen has not been determined. No much larger clone exists at a distance of one base, and base qualities are not known.

Taken from cysteine to phenylalanine, the CDR3 has 15 residues. The read is trimmed to its CDR3 DNA, 45 bases read in frame from base 1. CDR1 and CDR2 are read off the germline V gene as MNHEY and SVGAGI. Trimming costs V 1 base and J 0 bases, and their ends lie 9 bases apart. TCRbeta CDR3 regions were amplified from genomic DNA by means of the immunoSEQ Assay, a bias-controlled multiplex PCR. Under the source paper's analysis protocol: The number of nucleated cells in each sample was estimated from the amplification of reference gene primers within the assay. Sequence reads were collapsed and filtered to measure the absolute abundance of every unique TCRbeta CDR3 rearrangement. For each sample, productive Simpson clonality was calculated by taking the square root of Simpson's diversity index across productive rearrangements. This immuneACCESS table, as held by TCRdb, lists in-frame sequences with V and J called but not all clones. Of the missing ones, under half trace to an unresolved V gene in checked studies; the others have no known cause. That table supplies the V and J calls and clone size; D and trimming were determined from the DNA. Recorded for this sample are approximately 97,000 clones; 80% to 90% of them occurred a single time. The ten largest clones represent 18% of the sample.

What the study reported, not specific to this receptor: The quantity of clinical and demographic metadata differed by source and by participant and was supplied without curation.

The sequence links TRBV6-5 to TRBJ1-1; the D gene identity is not certain. Input material: peripheral blood. The TCR originated in a woman over 75 with acute or convalescent COVID-19. The encoded CDR3 is CASSYLGTLNTEAFF. The base sequence is TGTGCCAGCAGTTACTTGGGCACCTTGAACACTGAAGCTTTCTTT.